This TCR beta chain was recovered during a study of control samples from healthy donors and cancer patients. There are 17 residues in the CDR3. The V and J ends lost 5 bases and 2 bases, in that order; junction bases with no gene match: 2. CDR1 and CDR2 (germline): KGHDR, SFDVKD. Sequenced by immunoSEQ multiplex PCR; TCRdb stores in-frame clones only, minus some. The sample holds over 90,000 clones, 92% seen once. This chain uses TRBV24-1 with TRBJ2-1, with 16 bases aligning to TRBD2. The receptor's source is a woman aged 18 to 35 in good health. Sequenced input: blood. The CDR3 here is CATSGGTSGRAYNEQFF. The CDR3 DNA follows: TGTGCCACCAGTGGTGGGACTAGCGGGAGGGCCTACAATGAGCAGTTCTTC.